These T cell receptor beta chains were read from a single sample in a study of CD8+ T cells in alopecia areata. TCRdb's table, derived via immunoSEQ multiplex PCR, lists solely in-frame clones and lacks some. The sample consists of 200,000 or so clones, nearly 60% of them appearing once. This specimen was CD4+ T cells sorted from blood, taken at week 24, from a patient treated with tofacitinib. The receptors stem from a human donor with alopecia areata. Each CDR3 is given with its conserved first and last residue. The order of the fields is J gene, V gene, clone size, D gene, CDR3 DNA, CDR3 protein. D genes are given only for firm matches. Clone size is shown for a subset of rows, as once, few, many or a class of expanded clone.

J: TRBJ2-4; V: TRBV5-6; size: few; D: .; DNA: TGTGCCAGCAGCGCTATGGACAGTACGAACATTCAGTACTTC; CDR3: CASSAMDSTNIQYF
J: TRBJ2-3; V: TRBV4-1; size: .; D: .; DNA: TGCGCCAGCGGCCCAGCCAAGGGGACCATATACTCCGCAGATACGCAGTATTTT; CDR3: CASGPAKGTIYSADTQYF
J: TRBJ2-3; V: TRBV20-1; size: few; D: .; DNA: TGCAGTGCTAGTTATGATACGCAGTATTTT; CDR3: CSASYDTQYF
J: TRBJ1-1; V: TRBV14; size: .; D: .; DNA: TGTGCCAGCAGCCAAGAATGGGGGGGGACTGAAGCTTTCTTT; CDR3: CASSQEWGGTEAFF
J: TRBJ2-7; V: TRBV9; size: .; D: TRBD2; DNA: TGTGCCAGCAGCCCCGGGGGGGCCTACGAGCAGTACTTC; CDR3: CASSPGGAYEQYF
J: TRBJ2-1; V: TRBV28; size: .; D: .; DNA: TGTGCCAGCTCCATCAGAGACAATGAGCAGTTCTTC; CDR3: CASSIRDNEQFF
J: TRBJ2-5; V: TRBV5-4; size: .; D: .; DNA: TGTGCCAGCAGCTTGGCGGGGCAGGGTACGGAGACCCAGTACTTC; CDR3: CASSLAGQGTETQYF
J: TRBJ2-5; V: TRBV9; size: .; D: .; DNA: TGTGCCAGCAGCGTATTCGGAGGACAAGAGACCCAGTACTTC; CDR3: CASSVFGGQETQYF
J: TRBJ1-2; V: TRBV7-9; size: .; D: .; DNA: TGTGCCAGCAGCTCCCCTGGGGGCCGGGGCTACACCTTC; CDR3: CASSSPGGRGYTF
J: TRBJ2-1; V: TRBV4-1; size: few; D: TRBD2; DNA: TGCGCCAGCAGCCAGCTTACTAGCGGGATGTTGAATGAGCAGTTCTTC; CDR3: CASSQLTSGMLNEQFF
J: TRBJ2-3; V: TRBV6-5; size: .; D: .; DNA: TGTGCCATCAAGCCCGGAGGGACAGATACGCAGTATTTT; CDR3: CAIKPGGTDTQYF
J: TRBJ2-1; V: TRBV7-2; size: few; D: TRBD2; DNA: TGTGCCAGCAGCTCGGGAACTAGCGGGAAAAACAATGAGCAGTTCTTC; CDR3: CASSSGTSGKNNEQFF
J: TRBJ2-1; V: TRBV11-2; size: once; D: TRBD1; DNA: TGTGCCAGCAGCTTACTGGGACAGGGGGCCAATGAGCAGTTCTTC; CDR3: CASSLLGQGANEQFF
J: TRBJ1-1; V: TRBV5-1; size: once; D: TRBD1; DNA: TGCGCCAGTAGACCTACAGGGGCTAACACTGAAGCTTTCTTT; CDR3: CASRPTGANTEAFF
J: TRBJ1-1; V: TRBV10-3; size: .; D: .; DNA: TGTGCCATCGGGGCCGGGGACACTGAAGCTTTCTTT; CDR3: CAIGAGDTEAFF
J: TRBJ1-5; V: TRBV28; size: .; D: .; DNA: TGTGCCAGCAGTTCTCCCTATCGGGGCAATCAGCCCCAGCATTTT; CDR3: CASSSPYRGNQPQHF